This entry features one T cell receptor beta chain sequence. This entry comes from a study of blood T cell repertoires in COVID-19. Study-level information: Italy, Spain and the United States were the sources of the convalescent and acute COVID-19 samples. From T cells, B-cell-depleted T cells, or PBMCs came the material, which was cDNA or gDNA.

The CDR3 loop spans 15 amino acids. V trimming: 0 bases; J trimming: 6 bases; junction bases outside the gene matches: 7. Germline CDR1 is SGHRS and CDR2 is YFSETQ. In the authors' methods: Using reference gene primer amplification, nucleated cell counts were estimated. The protocol was immunoSEQ multiplex PCR, while the TCRdb copy is restricted to in-frame clones and leaves out a portion. The D gene and trimming were derived from the DNA, and the V and J assignments and clone size from that table. The table has more than 250,000 clones, about 86% seen once. This sequence joins TRBV5-1 and TRBJ1-1, with 8 bases identical to TRBD1. Sequencing used peripheral blood. The sequence derives from a young man with active or convalescent COVID-19. CDR3 residues: CASSLVPGGLPEAFF. Written as DNA, the CDR3 is TGCGCCAGCAGCTTGGTTCCAGGGGGCCTCCCTGAAGCTTTCTTT.